This T cell receptor (beta chain) was found in a study of cytomegalovirus exposure and HLA in healthy donors. Study observations and caveats: Later analysis identified a missense DCLRE1C variant that was linked to TCR beta V- and J-gene trimming.

Trimming removed 4 bases from V and 3 bases from J, with 9 bases in between. The V gene's germline CDR1 is LNHDA and CDR2 SQIVND (reference sequence). The CDR3 runs to 14 residues. PCR was performed using 60 Vbeta and 13 Jbeta primers. Some clones are missing from TCRdb's copy, which holds only in-frame ones; the method was immunoSEQ multiplex PCR. The data show approximately 52,000 clones, and the top ten clones hold roughly 9%. Points on this clone: What it binds is not known.

The donors, nominally healthy at sampling, likely had unrecorded immune exposures. The sequencing input was PBMCs. The chain has TRBV19 and TRBJ2-2; possibly TRBD1 for D (5 bases). The origin of this receptor is a man between 50 and 59 years old in good health and CMV-seropositive. This chain's CDR3 is CASSRVGDTGELFF. For the CDR3, the DNA is TGTGCCAGTAGTAGGGTAGGGGACACCGGGGAGCTGTTTTTT.